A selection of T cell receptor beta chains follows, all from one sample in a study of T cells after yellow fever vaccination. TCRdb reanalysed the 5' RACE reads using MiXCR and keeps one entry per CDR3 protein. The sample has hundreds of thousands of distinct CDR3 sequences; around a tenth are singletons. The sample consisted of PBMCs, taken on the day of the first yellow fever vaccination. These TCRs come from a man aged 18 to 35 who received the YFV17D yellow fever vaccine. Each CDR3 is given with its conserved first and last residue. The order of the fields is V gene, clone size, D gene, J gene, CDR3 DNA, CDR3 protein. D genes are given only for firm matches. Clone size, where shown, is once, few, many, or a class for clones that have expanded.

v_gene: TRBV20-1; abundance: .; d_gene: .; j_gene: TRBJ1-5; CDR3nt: TGCAGTGCTAGATCGGGGGGTAGGGAGCAGCCCCAGCATTTT; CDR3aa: CSARSGGREQPQHF
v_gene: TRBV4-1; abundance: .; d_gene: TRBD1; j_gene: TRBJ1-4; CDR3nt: TGCGCCAGCAGCCGCTGGACAGGAAATGAAAAACTGTTTTTT; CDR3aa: CASSRWTGNEKLFF
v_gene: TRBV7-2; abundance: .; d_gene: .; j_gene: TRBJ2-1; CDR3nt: TGTGCCAGCAGCTTAGGGGCTTTCGGGGAGCAGTTCTTC; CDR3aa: CASSLGAFGEQFF
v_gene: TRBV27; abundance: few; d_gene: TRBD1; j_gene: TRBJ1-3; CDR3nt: TGTGCCAGCAGCCGACAGGGTGTGCGAGGAAACACCATATATTTT; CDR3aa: CASSRQGVRGNTIYF
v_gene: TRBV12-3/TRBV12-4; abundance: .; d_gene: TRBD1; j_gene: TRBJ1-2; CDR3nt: TGTGCCAGCAGTTTAAAGGGACAGGGGGCGCCCGGTGGCTACACCTTC; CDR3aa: CASSLKGQGAPGGYTF
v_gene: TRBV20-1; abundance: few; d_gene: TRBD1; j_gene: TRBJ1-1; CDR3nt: TGCAGTGCACCGAGACAGGGGGACACTGAAGCTTTCTTT; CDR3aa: CSAPRQGDTEAFF
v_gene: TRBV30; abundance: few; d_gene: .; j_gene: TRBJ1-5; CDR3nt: TGTGCCTGGAGCCTCAACATCATCCGACGGATCCCAGGGCCCCAGCATTTT; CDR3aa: CAWSLNIIRRIPGPQHF
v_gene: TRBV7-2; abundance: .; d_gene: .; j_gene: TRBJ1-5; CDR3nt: TGTGCCAGCAGCTTAATAGGTGAGGGCGCCCGCAATCAGCCCCAGCATTTT; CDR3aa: CASSLIGEGARNQPQHF
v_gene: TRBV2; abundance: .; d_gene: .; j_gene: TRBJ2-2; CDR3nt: TGTGCCAGCAGTGAGGGCAATTCGAACACCGGGGAGCTGTTTTTT; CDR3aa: CASSEGNSNTGELFF
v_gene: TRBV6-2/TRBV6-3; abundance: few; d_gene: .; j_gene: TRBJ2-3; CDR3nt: TGTGCCAGCAGTTGGGGGGCGTTCACAGATACGCAGTATTTT; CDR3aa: CASSWGAFTDTQYF
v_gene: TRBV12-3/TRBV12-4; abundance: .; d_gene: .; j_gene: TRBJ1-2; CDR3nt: TGTGCCAGCAACGGGCGGGGGCGCGCCTATGGCTACACCTTC; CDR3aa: CASNGRGRAYGYTF
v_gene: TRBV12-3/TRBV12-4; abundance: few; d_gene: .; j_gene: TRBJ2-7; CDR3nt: TGTGCCAGCAGTTTCTCGGGCCCCTACGAGCAGTACTTC; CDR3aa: CASSFSGPYEQYF
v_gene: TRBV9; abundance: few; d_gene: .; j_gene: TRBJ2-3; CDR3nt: TGTGCCAGCAGCGCCCCACGCACAGATACGCAGTATTTT; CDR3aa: CASSAPRTDTQYF
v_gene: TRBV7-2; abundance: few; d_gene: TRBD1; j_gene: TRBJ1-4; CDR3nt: TGTGCCAGCAGCTTAGCCGGGACAGGGATATATGAAAAACTGTTTTTT; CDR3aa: CASSLAGTGIYEKLFF
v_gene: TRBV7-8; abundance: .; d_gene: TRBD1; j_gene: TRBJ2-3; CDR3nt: TGTGCCAGCAGATCGGACAGGTTTCGCACAGATACGCAGTATTTT; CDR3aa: CASRSDRFRTDTQYF
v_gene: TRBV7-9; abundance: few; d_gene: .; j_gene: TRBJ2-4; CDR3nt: TGTGCTAGCAGCTCGGCCCCCTTGCCGGGAAGGGACATTCAGTACTTC; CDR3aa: CASSSAPLPGRDIQYF
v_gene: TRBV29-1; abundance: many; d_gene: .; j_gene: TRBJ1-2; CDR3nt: TGCAGCGTTGATGGCTACACCTTC; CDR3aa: CSVDGYTF
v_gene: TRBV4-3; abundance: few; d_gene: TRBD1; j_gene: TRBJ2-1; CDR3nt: TGCGCCAGCAGCCAAGGATACATCACCCACCGGGACAGTCTAAATGAGCAGTTCTTC; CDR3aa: CASSQGYITHRDSLNEQFF
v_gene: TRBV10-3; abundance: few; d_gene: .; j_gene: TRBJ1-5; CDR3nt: TGTGCCATCAGTGAAAACCGGGAGCCAAGGAGCAATCAGCCCCAGCATTTT; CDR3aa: CAISENREPRSNQPQHF
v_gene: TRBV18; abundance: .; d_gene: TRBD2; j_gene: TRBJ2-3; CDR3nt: TGTGCCAGCTCACCGGGACTAGCGGGAATCACAGATACGCAGTATTTT; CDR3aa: CASSPGLAGITDTQYF